The 15 T cell receptor beta chains below all came from one sample that was sequenced in a study of blood T cell repertoires in COVID-19. Using immunoSEQ multiplex PCR, the repertoire was profiled, and TCRdb retains in-frame clones only, with some absent. The sample has 300,000 to 400,000 clones, over 75% seen once. The specimen was peripheral blood. These receptor sequences come from a man between 45 and 60 years old with active or convalescent COVID-19.

The gene calls are TRBV9 and TRBJ1-5; D remains ambiguous. This CDR3 region has 14 residues. Looked up from germline, CDR1 is SGDLS and CDR2 is YYNGEE. V lost 6 bases and J lost 0, with 10 bases in between. The CDR3: CASNRDPSNQPQHF. For the CDR3, the DNA is TGTGCCAGCAACCGGGATCCTAGCAATCAGCCCCAGCATTTT. The entire variable domain, with the rest obtained from reference TRBV9 and TRBJ1-5, is as follows: DSGVTQTPKHLITATGQRVTLRCSPRSGDLSVYWYQQSLDQGLQFLIQYYNGEERAKGNILERFSAQQFPDLHSELNLSSLELGDSALYFCASNRDPSNQPQHFGDGTRLSIL.

This clone was observed a single time. The V and J genes are TRBV6-2 or TRBV6-3 and TRBJ2-5, with 7 positions matching TRBD1. Trimming took 2 bases from V and 5 from J; bases not matched to a gene: 11. The CDR3 covers 16 residues. Germline CDR1 and CDR2: MNHEY and SVGEGT. The CDR3 sequence is CASSYNGQAGPETQYF. The CDR3 region has the DNA TGTGCCAGCAGTTACAACGGACAGGCCGGACCGGAGACCCAGTACTTC.

This CDR3 is CASSPVGTGDNEKLFF. The DNA of the CDR3 is TGCGCCAGCAGCCCAGTTGGGACAGGGGATAATGAAAAACTGTTTTTT. This chain uses TRBV4-3 with TRBJ1-4, with 10 bases lining up with TRBD1. Germline lookup yields CDR1 LGHNA and CDR2 YSLEER. Unmatched junction bases numbered 6, after V lost 4 bases and J lost 4 bases. CDR3 length: 16 residues.

V gene TRBV7-2 combines with J gene TRBJ1-2; 7 nucleotides agree with TRBD1. Looked up from germline, CDR1 is SGHTA and CDR2 is FQGNSA. With V trimmed by 4 bases and J by 8 bases, 4 bases remained unmatched. This CDR3 region has 12 residues. This CDR3 is CASSSDRVGYTF. CDR3 DNA sequence: TGTGCCAGCAGCTCCGACAGGGTCGGCTACACCTTC.

This CDR3 reads CASSRVAGGRYNEQFF. Written as DNA, the CDR3 is TGTGCCAGCAGTCGTGTAGCGGGGGGACGTTACAATGAGCAGTTCTTC. The chain couples TRBV28 to TRBJ2-1, with 10 bases aligning to TRBD2. The CDR3 spans 16 residues. Trimming took 5 bases from V and 4 from J; bases not matched to a gene: 8. The V gene's germline CDR1 is MDHEN and CDR2 SYDVKM. The whole variable domain, filled in from reference TRBV28 and TRBJ2-1, reads DVKVTQSSRYLVKRTGEKVFLECVQDMDHENMFWYRQDPGLGLRLIYFSYDVKMKEKGDIPEGYSVSREKKERFSLILESASTNQTSMYLCASSRVAGGRYNEQFFGPGTRLTVL.

V usage is TRBV2 and J usage is TRBJ2-1; D remains ambiguous. CDR3 length equals 16 residues. Germline CDR1 is SNHLY and CDR2 is FYNNEI. The V end lost 1 base, the J end lost 0 bases, and 10 bases lay between the germline ends. As DNA, the CDR3 is TGTGCCAGCAGTGAAGGACAACGGAACTCCTACAATGAGCAGTTCTTC. Translation gives CASSEGQRNSYNEQFF. The whole variable domain, filled in from reference TRBV2 and TRBJ2-1, reads EPEVTQTPSHQVTQMGQEVILRCVPISNHLYFYWYRQILGQKVEFLVSFYNNEISEKSEIFDDQFSVERPDGSNFTLKIRSTKLEDSAMYFCASSEGQRNSYNEQFFGPGTRLTVL.

In its sample, this clone was seen a few times. This chain links TRBV28 with TRBJ1-1; TRBD1 aligns across 8 bases. The V gene end was trimmed by 8 bases and the J gene end by 4 bases; junction bases not matched to a gene: 9. CDR1 is MDHEN, CDR2 SYDVKM, per germline. This CDR3 is 14 amino acids long. The CDR3 DNA reads as TGTGCCAGCGGGGACAGGCGGCCGACCACTGAAGCTTTCTTT. Encoded protein: CASGDRRPTTEAFF.

The chain carries TRBV11-3 and TRBJ2-3, with 10 positions matching TRBD1. CDR3 length: 16 amino acids. Germline trimming cut 5 bases from V and 3 bases from J; bases unmatched to any gene: 8. Germline V gives CDR1 SGHNT, CDR2 YENEEA. CDR3 in amino acids: CASSLGQGRRTDTQYF. In DNA, the CDR3 is TGTGCCAGCAGCCTGGGACAGGGGAGAAGGACAGATACGCAGTATTTT.

The chain is built from TRBV4-1 and TRBJ1-1, with D maybe TRBD1 (6 bases). Germline V gene data show CDR1 as MGHRA and CDR2 as YSYEKL. The V gene lost 0 bases and the J gene lost 6 bases, with 11 bases spanning the gap. This CDR3 spans 14 amino acids. CDR3 DNA: TGCGCCAGCAGCCAAGATGGGACATACGCTGAAGCTTTCTTT. Translated, it gives CASSQDGTYAEAFF.

This chain connects TRBV18 to TRBJ2-7; weak D call: TRBD2 (6 bases). Deletions cut 6 bases from V and 7 bases from J, with 16 bases between. The CDR3 is 13 residues long. Germline values: CDR1 KGHSH, CDR2 LQKENI. The CDR3 is CASSGGQSGEQYF. The CDR3 DNA is TGTGCCAGCTCGGGGGGTCAAAGTGGAGAGCAGTACTTC.

The sample holds one count of this clone. This sequence joins TRBV5-1 and TRBJ2-2; D unclear. Germline loops: CDR1 SGHRS, CDR2 YFSETQ. The CDR3 runs to 14 residues. Trimming removed 0 bases at V and 2 bases at J, with 5 bases between. The CDR3 DNA follows: TGCGCCAGCAGCTTGGGGCACAACACCGGGGAGCTGTTTTTT. This sequence encodes CASSLGHNTGELFF. Full variable domain (missing parts from reference TRBV5-1 and TRBJ2-2): KAGVTQTPRYLIKTRGQQVTLSCSPISGHRSVSWYQQTPGQGLQFLFEYFSETQRNKGNFPGRFSGRQFSNSRSEMNVSTLELGDSALYLCASSLGHNTGELFFGEGSRLTVL.

The CDR3 region is CASSLPATRNGYTF. The CDR3 DNA sequence: TGTGCCAGCAGTTTACCCGCGACTCGAAATGGCTACACCTTC. The chain uses TRBV28 and TRBJ1-2; D ambiguous. V was pared by 2 bases and J by 6 bases, with 13 bases between. From germline, CDR1 is MDHEN and CDR2 SYDVKM. CDR3 length equals 14 residues.

V is TRBV5-1 and J is TRBJ2-5; TRBD1 matches at 11 bases. The junction had 2 bases not matched to a gene; V was cut back by 4 bases and J by 0 bases. The CDR3 length is 15 residues. In germline, CDR1 is SGHRS, CDR2 YFSETQ. CDR3 nucleotides: TGCGCCAGCAGCCGGGACAGGGGGAACCAAGAGACCCAGTACTTC. Translation: CASSRDRGNQETQYF.

CDR3 coding DNA: TGTGCCAGCAGTCGGGACAGGGCAAATTCACCCCTCCACTTT. Protein product: CASSRDRANSPLHF. The J gene is TRBJ1-6, the V gene TRBV27; 9 bases match TRBD1. Germline CDR1 reads MNHEY; CDR2 reads SMNVEV (reference sequence). The CDR3 is made up of 14 amino acids. The V gene end was trimmed by 5 bases and the J gene end by 7 bases; junction bases not matched to a gene: 3.

This chain links TRBV6-1 with TRBJ1-4; TRBD1 matches at 7 bases. Germline CDR1 MNHNS, CDR2 SASEGT. The CDR3 length is 14 residues. After removal of 3 bases from V and 8 bases from J, the junction contained 6 bases not matched to a gene. CDR3 in DNA: TGTGCCAGCAGTGACCGGGACAGCCCCGAAAAACTGTTTTTT. Translation: CASSDRDSPEKLFF.